This T cell receptor beta chain is from a study of OX40 agonist ivuxolimab in advanced cancers. Study-wide points: Part of the nonresponder group also had normalized T-cell clonal expansion that was low.

After removal of 1 base from V and 4 bases from J, the junction contained 9 bases not matched to a gene. Germline CDR1 and CDR2: MGHRA and YSYEKL. There are 16 residues in the CDR3. TCRdb keeps only in-frame clones here, not all; method: immunoSEQ multiplex PCR. The table records around 86,000 clones, 93% of them present only once. Notes on this clone: The antigen remains undetermined.

The chain joins TRBV4-1 to TRBJ1-2, with TRBD1 matching over 7 bases. The origin of this receptor is an adult with an advanced solid tumor such as melanoma, head and neck, liver or kidney cancer. The starting material was CD4+ or CD8+ T cells sorted from blood, obtained in a trial of the OX40 agonist ivuxolimab. CDR3 coding DNA: TGCGCCAGCAGCCAAGTTGGGACAGAGGCCTCCTATGGCTACACCTTC. Residues: CASSQVGTEASYGYTF.